This entry features one TCR beta chain sequence. The primer mix had 60 Vbeta and 13 Jbeta primers. Sequenced by immunoSEQ multiplex PCR; TCRdb stores in-frame clones only, minus some. The table shows about 130,000 clones, with less than 85% occurring only once. The data were taken from a study of cytomegalovirus exposure and HLA in healthy donors. This CDR3 has 14 amino acids. Germline CDR1 SGHTA, CDR2 FQGNSA. Between the trimmed V and J ends, which lost 1 base and 6 bases, there was a span of 10 bases. Sequenced sample: PBMCs. The TCR sequence derives from a man between 35 and 55 years old in good health and CMV-seronegative. The chain uses TRBV7-2 and TRBJ2-1; D is possibly TRBD2 (5 bases). This CDR3 reads CASSLVGGSNEQFF. CDR3 bases: TGTGCCAGCAGCTTAGTGGGCGGGTCCAATGAGCAGTTCTTC.